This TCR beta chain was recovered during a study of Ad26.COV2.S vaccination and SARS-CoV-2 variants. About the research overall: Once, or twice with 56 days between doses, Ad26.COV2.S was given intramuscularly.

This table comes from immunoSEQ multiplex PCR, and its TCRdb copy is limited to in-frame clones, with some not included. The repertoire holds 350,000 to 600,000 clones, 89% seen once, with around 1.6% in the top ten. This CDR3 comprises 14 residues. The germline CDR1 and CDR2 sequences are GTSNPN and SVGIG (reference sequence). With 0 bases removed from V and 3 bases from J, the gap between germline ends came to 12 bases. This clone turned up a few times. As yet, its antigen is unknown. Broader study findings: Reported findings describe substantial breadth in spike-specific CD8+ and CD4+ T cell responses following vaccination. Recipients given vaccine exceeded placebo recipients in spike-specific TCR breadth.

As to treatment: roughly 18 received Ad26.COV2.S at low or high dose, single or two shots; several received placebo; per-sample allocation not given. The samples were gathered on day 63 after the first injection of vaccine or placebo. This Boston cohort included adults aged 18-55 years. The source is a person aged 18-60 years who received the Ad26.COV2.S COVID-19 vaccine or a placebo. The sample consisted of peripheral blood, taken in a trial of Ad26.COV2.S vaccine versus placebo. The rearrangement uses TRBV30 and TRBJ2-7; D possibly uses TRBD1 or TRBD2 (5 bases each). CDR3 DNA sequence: TGTGCCTGGAGTGTAGGGGACGGTTTCTACGAGCAGTACTTC. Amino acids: CAWSVGDGFYEQYF. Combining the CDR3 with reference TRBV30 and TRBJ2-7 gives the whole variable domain SQTIHQWPATLVQPVGSPLSLECTVEGTSNPNLYWYRQAAGRGLQLLFYSVGIGQISSEVPQNLSASRPQDRQFILSSKKLLLSDSGFYLCAWSVGDGFYEQYFGPGTRLTVT.